This TCR beta chain comes out of a study of shared clonotypes between healthy human individuals. Method: immunoSEQ multiplex PCR; TCRdb's copy keeps in-frame clones and lacks some. The sample includes under 2,500,000 clones, around 95% of them seen just once. Into CD45RA+ naive and CD45RA-negative memory subsets, the CD4+ cells were split. The CDR3 has 16 residues. With 0 bases removed from V and 7 bases from J, the gap between germline ends came to 15 bases. Germline CDR1 is KGHSH and CDR2 is LQKENI. The chain uses TRBV18 and TRBJ2-2, with D perhaps TRBD1 (5 bases). The sample comprised naive CD4+ T cells sorted from blood. The sample's subset: CD45RA+ positively selected. This receptor was obtained from a man in his late teens or twenties in good health. In DNA form, the CDR3 reads TGTGCCAGCTCACCACCCGGGCAGGGTCAACACGGGGAGCTGTTTTTT. Translation: CASSPPGQGQHGELFF.